One T cell receptor (beta chain) is described in this entry. Its antigen is unknown. Only cases whose brain tissue showed the highest T cell transcript signatures were sequenced. Patients received at least one anti-epileptic drug before surgery. Some clones are missing from TCRdb's copy, which holds only in-frame ones; the method was immunoSEQ multiplex PCR. The sample includes 7,500 to 8,000 clones, nearly 75% of them seen just once. The CDR3 spans 22 residues. CDR1 is SGHVS and CDR2 is FQNEAQ in the germline V gene. V dropped 0 bases and J dropped 4 bases, with 30 bases sitting between them. The sample belongs to a study of brain T cells in children with intractable seizures. Study-level points and caveats: Top 50 brain clonotypes included both public and private clones.

This material consisted of resected brain tissue, taken at surgery. The source is a boy younger than two with tuberous sclerosis and intractable seizures. The chain carries TRBV7-8 and TRBJ2-2, with D perhaps TRBD1 or TRBD2 (5 bases each). CDR3 sequence (DNA): TGTGCCAGCAGCTTAGCGCGGAGCCTACTGGGAGCACCAAGAAGGGGCACCGGGGAGCTGTTTTTT. Protein product: CASSLARSLLGAPRRGTGELFF.